The source of this T cell receptor beta chain is a study of T cells in localized non-small cell lung cancer. Study outcomes and limitations: Those with higher blood T cell density had longer overall survival. Detection in adjacent lung was observed for a median 57 of the top 100 tumor clones. Uninvolved neighboring lung showed the greatest T cell clonality, exceeding tumor.

A word on this clone: What it recognizes is unknown.

The CDR3 is made up of 14 amino acids. CDR1 and CDR2 (germline): WSHSY, SAAADI. The trim removed 6 bases at V and 6 bases at J, leaving 9 bases unmatched. Only in-frame clones appear in the TCRdb table, and some are missing; sequencing was by immunoSEQ multiplex PCR. The sample consists of 950 to 1,500 clones, roughly 24% of them appearing once. The adjacent lung that was sampled lay at least 2 cm from the tumor margin and showed no atypia. Sample: normal lung tissue next to the tumor, taken before any cancer treatment. This TCR derives from a man aged 40-75 years with stage III squamous cell lung carcinoma. The genes are TRBV10-2 and TRBJ2-7, with TRBD1 matching 9 bases. Written as DNA, the CDR3 is TGCGCCAGCAGCCCCGGGACAGGGTACAGCGAGCAGTACTTC. Amino acid sequence: CASSPGTGYSEQYF.